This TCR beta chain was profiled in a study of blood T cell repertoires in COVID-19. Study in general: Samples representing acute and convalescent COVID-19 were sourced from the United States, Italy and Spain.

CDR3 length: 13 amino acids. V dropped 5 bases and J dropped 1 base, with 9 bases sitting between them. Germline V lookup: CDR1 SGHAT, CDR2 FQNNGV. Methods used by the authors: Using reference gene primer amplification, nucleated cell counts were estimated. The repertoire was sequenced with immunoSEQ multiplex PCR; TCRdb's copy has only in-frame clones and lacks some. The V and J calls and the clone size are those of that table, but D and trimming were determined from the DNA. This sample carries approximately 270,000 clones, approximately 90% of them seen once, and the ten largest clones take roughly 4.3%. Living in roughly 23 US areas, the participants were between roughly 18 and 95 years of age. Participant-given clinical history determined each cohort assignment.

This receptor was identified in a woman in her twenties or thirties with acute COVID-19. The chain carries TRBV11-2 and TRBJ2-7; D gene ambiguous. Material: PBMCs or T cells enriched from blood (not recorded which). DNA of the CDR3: TGTGCCAGCAGCCCCCCCCCTTCCTACGAGCAGTACTTC. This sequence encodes CASSPPPSYEQYF. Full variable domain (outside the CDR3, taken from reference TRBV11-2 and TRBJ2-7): EAGVAQSPRYKIIEKRQSVAFWCNPISGHATLYWYQQILGQGPKLLIQFQNNGVVDDSQLPKDRFSAERLKGVDSTLKIQPAKLEDSAVYLCASSPPPSYEQYFGPGTRLTVT.